The 17 T cell receptor beta chains listed next were all sequenced from one sample in a study of T cells in Graves' hyperthyroidism and ophthalmopathy. There were TCR beta CDR3 regions amplified from RNA transcripts. The TCR CDR3 was amplified in a first-round RT-PCR using the HTBI primer set. Via MiXCR, TCRdb re-called the multiplex PCR reads, giving one row per CDR3 protein. The sample includes under 600,000 distinct CDR3 sequences, roughly a sixth of them seen just once. The sequenced sample consisted of blood. The receptors shown here come from a woman aged 40 to 50 with Graves' ophthalmopathy.

About this clonotype: The CDR3 does not close with the conserved phenylalanine or tryptophan, likely indicating a read error. The gene calls are TRBV5-5 and TRBJ2-3; D possibly corresponds to TRBD2 (5 bases). From germline, CDR1 is SGHKS and CDR2 YYEKEE (reference sequence). The CDR3 has 15 amino acids. V lost 4 bases and J lost 0, with 12 bases in between. The CDR3 is CASSPSGISTDTQYS. The CDR3 nucleotides read TGTGCCAGCAGCCCCAGCGGAATTAGCACAGATACGCAGTATTCT.

In its sample, this clonotype was seen many times. This rearrangement joins TRBV11-2 to TRBJ2-3; no definite D call. The V gene's germline CDR1 is SGHAT and CDR2 FQNNGV. Trimming cost V 5 bases and J 2 bases, with 8 bases left between them. This CDR3 comprises 13 residues. The CDR3 loop is CASSPAPTDTQYF. In nucleotides, the CDR3 is TGTGCCAGCAGCCCAGCCCCCACAGATACGCAGTATTTT.

The gene calls are TRBV7-9 and TRBJ2-1, with 11 bases aligning to TRBD2. Per the germline V gene, CDR1 is SEHNR and CDR2 is FQNEAQ (reference sequence). The CDR3 totals 14 residues. Germline trimming cut 5 bases from V and 8 bases from J; bases unmatched to any gene: 5. For the CDR3, the DNA is TGTGCCAGCAGCAATAGCGGGGGGGTGGATGAGCAGTTCTTC. It specifies CASSNSGGVDEQFF.

A word on this clonotype: This may come from a read error, since a much larger clone is one base off. The V gene is TRBV6-1, the J gene TRBJ2-1; 7 bases agree with TRBD2. CDR1 MNHNS and CDR2 SASEGT come from the germline V gene. The length of the CDR3 is 15 residues. CDR3 loop: CASGDWGEGPHEQFF. The DNA for the CDR3 is TGTGCCAGCGGTGATTGGGGGGAGGGCCCTCATGAGCAGTTCTTC.

The rearrangement uses TRBV7-9 and TRBJ1-5, with a weak D call TRBD1 (6 bases). Germline CDR1 SEHNR, CDR2 FQNEAQ (reference sequence). This CDR3 comprises 15 residues. Trimming removed 1 base from V and 1 base from J, with 8 bases in between. The CDR3 DNA reads as TGTGCCAGCAGCTTAGGCCAGGGGAGCAATCAGCCCCAGCATTTT. This gives the protein CASSLGQGSNQPQHF.

This clonotype came up many times. The chain links TRBV11-2 to TRBJ2-5; no clear D gene. Deletions cut 3 bases from V and 5 bases from J, with 4 bases between. Looked up from germline, CDR1 is SGHAT and CDR2 is FQNNGV. This CDR3 comprises 11 residues. The CDR3 protein is CASSFSETQYF. The CDR3, as DNA: TGTGCCAGCAGCTTTTCGGAGACCCAGTACTTC.

The V and J genes are TRBV11-1 and TRBJ2-1; 9 bases agree with TRBD2. The CDR3 sequence is 17 residues long. The germline gives CDR1 SGHAT, CDR2 FQDESV (reference sequence). Trimming removed 5 bases from V and 5 bases from J; junction bases left unmatched: 13. The CDR3 DNA sequence: TGTGCCAGCAGCCCGTCGTTCACGGCGGGAGGGAACAATGAGCAGTTCTTC. It encodes CASSPSFTAGGNNEQFF.

This clonotype was observed many times. The rearrangement links TRBV2 to TRBJ2-1; 13 positions match TRBD2. The CDR3 length is 14 residues. J gave up 5 bases and V 6 bases, and 1 base lay outside the gene matches. From germline, CDR1 is SNHLY and CDR2 FYNNEI. For the CDR3, the DNA is TGTGCCAGCAGGGGGACTAGCGGGGACAATGAGCAGTTCTTC. Its translation: CASRGTSGDNEQFF. The full variable domain, in which reference TRBV2 and TRBJ2-1 provide the parts outside the CDR3, is EPEVTQTPSHQVTQMGQEVILRCVPISNHLYFYWYRQILGQKVEFLVSFYNNEISEKSEIFDDQFSVERPDGSNFTLKIRSTKLEDSAMYFCASRGTSGDNEQFFGPGTRLTVL.

This clonotype occurred many times. The V gene is TRBV5-1, the J gene TRBJ2-1; D remains unclear. CDR1 SGHRS and CDR2 YFSETQ come from the germline V gene. There are 14 residues in the CDR3. V lost 4 bases and J 8 bases, leaving 16 bases between the germline ends. The CDR3 bases are TGCGCCAGCAGCGCGACCACTTTAAGGGATGAGCAGTTCTTC. Its translation: CASSATTLRDEQFF.

The chain carries TRBV5-1 and TRBJ2-1, with TRBD2 identical over 7 bases. CDR1 is SGHRS, CDR2 YFSETQ, per germline. Losses at the gene ends were 0 bases for V and 3 bases for J; bases not matched to a gene: 6. The CDR3 is made up of 16 amino acids. The CDR3 here is CASSLAIASGYNEQFF. The CDR3 DNA is TGCGCCAGCAGCTTGGCCATAGCTAGCGGCTACAATGAGCAGTTCTTC.

The table lists this clonotype with many counts. This chain joins TRBV27 and TRBJ1-5; no definite D call. The CDR3 has 14 residues. Germline CDR1 reads MNHEY; CDR2 reads SMNVEV (reference sequence). The V end lost 5 bases, the J end lost 3 bases, and 11 bases lay between the germline ends. CDR3: CASSLDGFNQPQHF. In DNA form, the CDR3 reads TGTGCCAGCAGTCTGGACGGTTTCAATCAGCCCCAGCATTTT.

This chain connects TRBV10-3 to TRBJ1-1, with D perhaps matching TRBD1 (6 bases). V was pared by 5 bases and J by 1 base, with 8 bases between. The CDR3 covers 13 residues. Per the germline V gene, CDR1 is ENHRY and CDR2 is SYGVKD. The CDR3 loop is CAISRQENTEAFF. The CDR3 DNA reads as TGTGCCATCAGTAGACAGGAGAACACTGAAGCTTTCTTT.

The chain has TRBV6-1 and TRBJ1-3; 7 bases agree with TRBD1. Germline V gene data show CDR1 as MNHNS and CDR2 as SASEGT. CDR3 size: 16 residues. After removal of 9 bases from V and 5 bases from J, the junction contained 16 bases not matched to a gene. Here the CDR3 DNA reads TGTGCCAGTCAATTATTTAAGCCGGGACAGCGAAACACCATATATTTT. Residues: CASQLFKPGQRNTIYF.

This chain links TRBV2 with TRBJ1-2; 10 bases align to TRBD1. Germline V gene sequence: CDR1 SNHLY, CDR2 FYNNEI. V lost 6 bases to trimming and J lost 3 bases; unmatched junction nucleotides: 4. The CDR3 has 14 amino acids. The CDR3 nucleotides read TGTGCCAGCAGGGCCGGGACAGGGGACTATGGCTACACCTTC. It codes for CASRAGTGDYGYTF.

At least ten counts were recorded for this clonotype. The V call is TRBV12-3 or TRBV12-4, the J call TRBJ2-2; 7 bases line up with TRBD1. The CDR3 has 15 residues. V trimming: 7 bases; J trimming: 3 bases; junction bases outside the gene matches: 8. The CDR3, as DNA: TGTGCCAGCAACGGGCAGGGGGTCGACACCGGGGAGCTGTTTTTT. Translated: CASNGQGVDTGELFF.

This clonotype appeared a few times. The chain recombines TRBV6-1 with TRBJ1-6; D unresolved. With 8 bases removed from V and 8 bases from J, the gap between germline ends came to 16 bases. The CDR3 is 14 amino acids. Germline V gene data show CDR1 as MNHNS and CDR2 as SASEGT. DNA of the CDR3: TGTGCCAGCGCCGAGTGGAGGGTGGATTCACCCCTCCACTTT. Translation: CASAEWRVDSPLHF.

This clonotype was observed many times. The CDR3 DNA reads TGTGCCAGCAGCCCCCGGACAGGGAGTACAGATACGCAGTATTTT. Its protein product is CASSPRTGSTDTQYF. This rearrangement joins TRBV18 to TRBJ2-3, with TRBD1 matching 8 bases. V gave up 8 bases and J gave up 3 bases; unmatched junction bases: 10. This CDR3 has 15 amino acids. From germline, CDR1 is KGHSH and CDR2 LQKENI.